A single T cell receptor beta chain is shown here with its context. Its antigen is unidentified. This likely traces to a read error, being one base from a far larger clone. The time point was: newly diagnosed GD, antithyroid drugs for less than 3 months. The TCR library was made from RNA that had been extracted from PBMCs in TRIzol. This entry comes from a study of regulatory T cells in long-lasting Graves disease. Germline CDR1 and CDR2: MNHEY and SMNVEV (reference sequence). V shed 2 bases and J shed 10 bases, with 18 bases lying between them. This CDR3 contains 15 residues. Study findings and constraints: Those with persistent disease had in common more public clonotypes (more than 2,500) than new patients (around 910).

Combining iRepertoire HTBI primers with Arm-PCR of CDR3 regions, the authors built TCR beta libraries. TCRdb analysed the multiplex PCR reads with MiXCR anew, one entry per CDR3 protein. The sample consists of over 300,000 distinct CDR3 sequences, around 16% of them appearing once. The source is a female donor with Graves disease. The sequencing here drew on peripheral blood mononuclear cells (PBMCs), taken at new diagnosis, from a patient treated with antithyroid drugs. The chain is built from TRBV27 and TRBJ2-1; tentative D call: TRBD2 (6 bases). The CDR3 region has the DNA TGTGCCAGCAGTTTAAGGCGCGGGGCCTCCTACGAGCAGTTCTTC. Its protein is CASSLRRGASYEQFF.